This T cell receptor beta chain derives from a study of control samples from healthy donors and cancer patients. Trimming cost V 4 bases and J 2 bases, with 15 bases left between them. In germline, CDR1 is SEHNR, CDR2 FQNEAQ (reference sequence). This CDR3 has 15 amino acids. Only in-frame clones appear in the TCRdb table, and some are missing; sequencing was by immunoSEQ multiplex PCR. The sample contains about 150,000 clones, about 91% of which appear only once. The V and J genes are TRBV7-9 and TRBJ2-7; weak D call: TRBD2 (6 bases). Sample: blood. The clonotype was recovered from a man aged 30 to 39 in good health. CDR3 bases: TGTGCCAGCAGCTCCGGGCGGGAAAAGGCCTACGAGCAGTACTTC. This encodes CASSSGREKAYEQYF. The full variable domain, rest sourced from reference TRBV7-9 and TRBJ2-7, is DTGVSQNPRHKITKRGQNVTFRCDPISEHNRLYWYRQTLGQGPEFLTYFQNEAQLEKSRLLSDRFSAERPKGSFSTLEIQRTEQGDSAMYLCASSSGREKAYEQYFGPGTRLTVT.